This T cell receptor beta chain derives from a study of PD-L1 blockade in urothelial cancer. Study-level information: Patients took up atezolizumab in the mid-2010s at 1,200 mg intravenously every 3 weeks.

Study outcomes and limitations: Tumor-associated TCR clones expanded more in blood at 3 weeks in patients with durable benefit.

Germline V gene sequence: CDR1 KGHSH, CDR2 LQKENI. Between the trimmed V and J ends, which lost 2 bases and 4 bases, there was a span of 12 bases. The CDR3 has 16 residues. As concerns this clone: The antigen is not known.

Noted time point: pretreatment peripheral blood. Profiled with immunoSEQ multiplex PCR; TCRdb holds only in-frame clones, not every one. The repertoire has 56,000 or so clones, 85% of them found once; the top ten carry around a sixth. The sample consisted of PBMCs, taken around atezolizumab (anti-PD-L1) treatment. The source is a man between 65 and 85 years old with urothelial cancer. The gene calls are TRBV18 and TRBJ2-6, with D perhaps TRBD1 (5 bases). The CDR3 sequence is CASSPGHSPGANVLTF. CDR3 nucleotides: TGTGCCAGCTCACCAGGACACTCTCCGGGGGCCAACGTCCTGACTTTC.